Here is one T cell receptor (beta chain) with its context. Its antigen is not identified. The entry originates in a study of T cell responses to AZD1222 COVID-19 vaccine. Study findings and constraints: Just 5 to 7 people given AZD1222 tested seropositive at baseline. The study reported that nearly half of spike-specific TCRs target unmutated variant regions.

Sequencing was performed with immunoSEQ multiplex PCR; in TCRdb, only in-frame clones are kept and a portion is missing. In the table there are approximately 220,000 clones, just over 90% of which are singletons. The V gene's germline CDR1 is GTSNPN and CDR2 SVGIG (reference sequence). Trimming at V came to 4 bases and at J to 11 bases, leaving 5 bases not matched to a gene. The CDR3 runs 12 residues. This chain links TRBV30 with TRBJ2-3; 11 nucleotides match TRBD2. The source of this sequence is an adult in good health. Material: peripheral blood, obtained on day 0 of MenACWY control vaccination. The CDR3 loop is CAWTYSGGEQYF. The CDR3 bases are TGTGCCTGGACCTATAGCGGGGGGGAGCAGTATTTT.